Detailed here is one TCR beta chain. HTBI primers from iRepertoire and Arm-PCR of CDR3 regions yielded the TCR beta libraries. TCRdb re-analysed the multiplex PCR reads in MiXCR, keeping a single row per CDR3 protein. The sample yields roughly 500,000 distinct CDR3 sequences, around a fifth seen once. The data are from a study of regulatory T cells in long-lasting Graves disease. Time point of the sample: persistent/refractory GD, antithyroid drugs over 5 years with positive TRAb. PBMC-extracted RNA yielded the TCR library. The sequence was obtained from a female donor with Graves disease. The material sequenced was peripheral blood mononuclear cells (PBMCs), taken when the disease was refractory, from a patient treated with antithyroid drugs.

The CDR3 nucleotides are TGCAGCGCCCGGTCCGGGACTAGCGCCACTAGCACAGATACGCAGTATTTT. Amino acids: CSARSGTSATSTDTQYF. This rearrangement joins TRBV29-1 to TRBJ2-3; 10 positions match TRBD2. J gave up 0 bases and V 7 bases, and 13 bases lay outside the gene matches. The CDR3 consists of 17 residues. Germline V lookup: CDR1 SQVTM, CDR2 ANQGSEA.